Listed here is a single T cell receptor (beta chain). The source of the sample is a study of blood T cell repertoires in COVID-19. Study details: Researchers got acute and convalescent COVID-19 samples from the United States, Italy and Spain.

The CDR3 contains 15 residues. With 3 bases clipped from V and 0 bases from J, the junction kept 4 bases outside the gene matches. Germline CDR1 reads SGHRS; CDR2 reads YFSETQ. Libraries were prepared by immunoSEQ multiplex PCR; TCRdb keeps only in-frame clonotypes and omits some of them. The table records fewer than 150,000 clones, approximately 89% of them present only once. This TCR came from a human donor in a cohort sampled during active COVID-19. The chain combines TRBV5-1 with TRBJ2-3; 7 bases agree with TRBD2. Sequences were obtained from peripheral blood. DNA for the CDR3: TGCGCCAGCAGCTACAGCGGGGAGAGCACAGATACGCAGTATTTT. This sequence encodes CASSYSGESTDTQYF.